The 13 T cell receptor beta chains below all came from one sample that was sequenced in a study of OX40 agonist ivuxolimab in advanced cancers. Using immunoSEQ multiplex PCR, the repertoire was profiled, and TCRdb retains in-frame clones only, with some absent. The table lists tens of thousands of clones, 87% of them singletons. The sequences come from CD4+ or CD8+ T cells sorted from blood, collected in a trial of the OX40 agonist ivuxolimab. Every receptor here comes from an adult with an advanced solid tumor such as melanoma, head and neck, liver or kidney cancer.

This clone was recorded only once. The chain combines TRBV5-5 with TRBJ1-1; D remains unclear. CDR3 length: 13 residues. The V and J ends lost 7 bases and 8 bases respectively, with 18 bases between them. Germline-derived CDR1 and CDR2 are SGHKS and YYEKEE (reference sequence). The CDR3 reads CASGLAYKLEAFF. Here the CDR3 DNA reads TGTGCCAGCGGGCTAGCTTATAAGTTAGAAGCTTTCTTT.

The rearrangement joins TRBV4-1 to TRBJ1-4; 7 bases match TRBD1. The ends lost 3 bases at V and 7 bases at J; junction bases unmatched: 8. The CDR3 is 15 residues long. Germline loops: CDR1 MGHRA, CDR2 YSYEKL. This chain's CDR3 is CASSHGQARSEKLFF. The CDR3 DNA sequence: TGCGCCAGCAGCCATGGACAGGCAAGATCTGAAAAACTGTTTTTT.

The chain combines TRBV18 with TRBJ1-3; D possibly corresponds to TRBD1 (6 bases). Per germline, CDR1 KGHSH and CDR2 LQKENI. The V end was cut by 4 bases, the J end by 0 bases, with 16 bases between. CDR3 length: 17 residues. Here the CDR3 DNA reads TGTGCCAGCTCACAAACCCCTGGACAGTACTCTGGAAACACCATATATTTT. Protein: CASSQTPGQYSGNTIYF.

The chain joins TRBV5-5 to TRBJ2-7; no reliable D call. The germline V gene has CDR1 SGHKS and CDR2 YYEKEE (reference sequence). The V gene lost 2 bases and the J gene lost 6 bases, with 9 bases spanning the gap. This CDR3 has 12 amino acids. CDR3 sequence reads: CASSFGVTEQYF. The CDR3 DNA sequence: TGTGCCAGCAGCTTTGGGGTCACCGAGCAGTACTTC.

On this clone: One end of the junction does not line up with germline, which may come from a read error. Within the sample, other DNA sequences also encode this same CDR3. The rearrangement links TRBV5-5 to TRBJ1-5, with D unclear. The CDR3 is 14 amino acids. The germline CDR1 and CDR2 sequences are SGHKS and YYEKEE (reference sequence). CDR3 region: CASSREDGNQPQHF. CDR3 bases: TGCGCCAGCAGCAGAGAGGACGGAAATCAGCCCCAGCATTTT. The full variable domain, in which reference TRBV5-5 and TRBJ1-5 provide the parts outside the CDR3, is DAGVTQSPTHLIKTRGQQVTLRCSPISGHKSVSWYQQVLGQGPQFIFQYYEKEERGRGNFPDRFSARQFPNYSSELNVNALLLGDSALYLCASSREDGNQPQHFGDGTRLSIL.

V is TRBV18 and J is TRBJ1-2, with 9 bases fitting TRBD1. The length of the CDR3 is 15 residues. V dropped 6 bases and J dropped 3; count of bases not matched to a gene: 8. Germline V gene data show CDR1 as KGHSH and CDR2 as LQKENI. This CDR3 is CASSQGQGADYGYTF. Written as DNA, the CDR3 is TGTGCCAGCTCTCAGGGACAGGGAGCGGACTATGGCTACACCTTC.

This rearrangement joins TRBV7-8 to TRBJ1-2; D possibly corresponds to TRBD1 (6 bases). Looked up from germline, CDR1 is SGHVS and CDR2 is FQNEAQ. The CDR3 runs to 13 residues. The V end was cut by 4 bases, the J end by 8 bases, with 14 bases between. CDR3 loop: CASSSTGLGGYTF. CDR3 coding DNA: TGTGCCAGCAGCTCCACAGGGCTGGGAGGCTACACCTTC.

Written as DNA, the CDR3 is TGTGCCAGCAAAAGGGGGCGGGCTAATGAAAAACTGTTTTTT. Translating gives CASKRGRANEKLFF. V gene TRBV6-6 combines with J gene TRBJ1-4; 7 bases are a match to TRBD1. Trimming took 7 bases from V and 3 from J; bases not matched to a gene: 5. This CDR3 is built from 14 residues. The V gene's germline CDR1 is MNHNY and CDR2 SVGAGI (reference sequence).

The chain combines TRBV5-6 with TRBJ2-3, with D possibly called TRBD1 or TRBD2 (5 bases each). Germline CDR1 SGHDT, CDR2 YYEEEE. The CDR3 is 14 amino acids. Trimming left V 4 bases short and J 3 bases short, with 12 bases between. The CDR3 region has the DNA TGTGCCAGCAGCGAGGGACCTACTACAGATACGCAGTATTTT. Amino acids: CASSEGPTTDTQYF.

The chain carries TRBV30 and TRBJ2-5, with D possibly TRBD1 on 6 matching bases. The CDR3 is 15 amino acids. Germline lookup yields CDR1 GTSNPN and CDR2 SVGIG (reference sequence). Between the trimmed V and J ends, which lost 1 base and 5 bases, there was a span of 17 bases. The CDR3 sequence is CAWSAGTLFGETQYF. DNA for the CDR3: TGTGCCTGGAGTGCCGGGACACTCTTCGGTGAGACCCAGTACTTC. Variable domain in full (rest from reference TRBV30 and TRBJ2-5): SQTIHQWPATLVQPVGSPLSLECTVEGTSNPNLYWYRQAAGRGLQLLFYSVGIGQISSEVPQNLSASRPQDRQFILSSKKLLLSDSGFYLCAWSAGTLFGETQYFGPGTRLLVL.

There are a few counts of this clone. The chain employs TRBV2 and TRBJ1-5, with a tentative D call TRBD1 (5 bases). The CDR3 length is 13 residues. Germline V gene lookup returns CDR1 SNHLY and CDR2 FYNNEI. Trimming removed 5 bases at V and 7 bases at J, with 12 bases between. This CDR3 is CASSRAGQQPQHF. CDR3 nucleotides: TGTGCCAGCAGTCGGGCAGGGCAACAGCCCCAGCATTTT. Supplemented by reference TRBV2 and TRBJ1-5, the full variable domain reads EPEVTQTPSHQVTQMGQEVILRCVPISNHLYFYWYRQILGQKVEFLVSFYNNEISEKSEIFDDQFSVERPDGSNFTLKIRSTKLEDSAMYFCASSRAGQQPQHFGDGTRLSIL.

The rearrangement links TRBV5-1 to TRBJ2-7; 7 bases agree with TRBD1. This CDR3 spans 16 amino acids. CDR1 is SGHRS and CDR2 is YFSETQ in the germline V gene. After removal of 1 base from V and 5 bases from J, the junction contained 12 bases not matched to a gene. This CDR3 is CASSLRQGKLVNEQYF. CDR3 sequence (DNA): TGCGCCAGCAGCTTGCGACAGGGCAAGCTAGTAAACGAGCAGTACTTC.

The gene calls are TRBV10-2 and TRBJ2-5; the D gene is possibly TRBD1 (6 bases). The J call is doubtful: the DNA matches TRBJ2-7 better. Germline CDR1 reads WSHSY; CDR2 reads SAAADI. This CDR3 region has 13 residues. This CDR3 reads CASKRTVDYEQYF. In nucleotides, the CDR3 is TGCGCCAGCAAAAGGACAGTTGACTACGAGCAGTACTTC.